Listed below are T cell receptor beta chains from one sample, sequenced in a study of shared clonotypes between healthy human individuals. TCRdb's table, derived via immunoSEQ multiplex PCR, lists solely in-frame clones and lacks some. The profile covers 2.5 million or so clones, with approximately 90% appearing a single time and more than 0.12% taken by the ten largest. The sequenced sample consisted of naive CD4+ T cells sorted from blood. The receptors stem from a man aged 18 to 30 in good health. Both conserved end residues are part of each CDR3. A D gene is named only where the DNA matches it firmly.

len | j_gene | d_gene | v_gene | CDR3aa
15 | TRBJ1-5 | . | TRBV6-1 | CASRPGDAGNQPQHF
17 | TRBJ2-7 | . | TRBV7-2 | CASSLRAEDGSRGEQYF
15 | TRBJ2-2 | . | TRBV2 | CASSENSLNTGELFF
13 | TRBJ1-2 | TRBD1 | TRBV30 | CAWGRDSNYGYTF
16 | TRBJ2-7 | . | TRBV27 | CASSRTGRSISYEQYF
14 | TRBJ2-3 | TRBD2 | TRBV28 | CASTLAGGADTQYF
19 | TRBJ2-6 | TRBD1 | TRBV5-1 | CASSLERQGVFSGANVLTF
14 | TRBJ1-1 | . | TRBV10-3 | CAISDRGGNTEAFF
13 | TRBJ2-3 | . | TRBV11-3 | CASSLAEGDTQYF
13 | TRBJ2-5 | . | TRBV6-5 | CASRTVGQETQYF
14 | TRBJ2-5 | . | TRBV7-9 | CASSSTGNQETQYF
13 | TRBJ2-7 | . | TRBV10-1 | CASTQIAGGEQYF
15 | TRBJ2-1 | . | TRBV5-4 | CASSSALGSYNEQFF
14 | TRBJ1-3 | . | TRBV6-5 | CASSYSTSGNTIYF
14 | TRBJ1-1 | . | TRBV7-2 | CASSSEAGNTEAFF
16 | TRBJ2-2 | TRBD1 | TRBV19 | CASSEGQGGITGELFF
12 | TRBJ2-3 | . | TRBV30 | CAWSLSVDTQYF
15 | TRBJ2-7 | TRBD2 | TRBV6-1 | CASTRTSGDSYEQYF
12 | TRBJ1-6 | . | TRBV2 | CASRDRNSPLHF
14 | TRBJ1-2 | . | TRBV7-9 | CASSGTSLFYGYTF
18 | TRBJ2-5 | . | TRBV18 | CASSLVYNGKEGQETQYF
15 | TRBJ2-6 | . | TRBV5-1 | CASSLGSSGANVLTF
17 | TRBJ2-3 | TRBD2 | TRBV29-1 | CSVTGLAGGSGTDTQYF
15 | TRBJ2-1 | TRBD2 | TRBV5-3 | CARRLAGVGYNEQFF
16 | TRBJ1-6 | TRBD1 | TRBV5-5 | CASSQGQAFNNSPLHF
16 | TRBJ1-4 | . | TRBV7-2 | CASSLVRPEGGEKLFF
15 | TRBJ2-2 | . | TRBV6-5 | CASSPGSLYTGELFF
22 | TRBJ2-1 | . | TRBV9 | CASRGGTGGPIETSGMYNEQFF
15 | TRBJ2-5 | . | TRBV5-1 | CASQQLPGARETQYF
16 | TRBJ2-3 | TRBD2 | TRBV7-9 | CASSLLTSGEWDTQYF
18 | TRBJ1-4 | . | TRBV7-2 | CASSPVVGTLATNEKLFF